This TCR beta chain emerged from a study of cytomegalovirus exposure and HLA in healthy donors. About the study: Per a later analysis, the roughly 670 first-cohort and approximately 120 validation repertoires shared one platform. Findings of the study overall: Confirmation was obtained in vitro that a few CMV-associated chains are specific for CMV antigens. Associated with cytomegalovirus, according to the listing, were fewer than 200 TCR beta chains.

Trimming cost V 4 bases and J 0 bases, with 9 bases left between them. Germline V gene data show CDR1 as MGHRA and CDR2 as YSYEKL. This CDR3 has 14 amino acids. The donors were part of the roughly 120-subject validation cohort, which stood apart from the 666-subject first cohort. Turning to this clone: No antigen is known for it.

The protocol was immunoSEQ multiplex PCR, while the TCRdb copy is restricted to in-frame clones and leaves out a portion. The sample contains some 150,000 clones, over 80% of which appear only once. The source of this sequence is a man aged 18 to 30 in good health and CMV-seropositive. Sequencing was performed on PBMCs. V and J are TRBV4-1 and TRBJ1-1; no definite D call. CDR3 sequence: CASSLLGVNTEAFF. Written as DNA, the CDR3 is TGCGCCAGCAGCCTCCTCGGGGTGAACACTGAAGCTTTCTTT.